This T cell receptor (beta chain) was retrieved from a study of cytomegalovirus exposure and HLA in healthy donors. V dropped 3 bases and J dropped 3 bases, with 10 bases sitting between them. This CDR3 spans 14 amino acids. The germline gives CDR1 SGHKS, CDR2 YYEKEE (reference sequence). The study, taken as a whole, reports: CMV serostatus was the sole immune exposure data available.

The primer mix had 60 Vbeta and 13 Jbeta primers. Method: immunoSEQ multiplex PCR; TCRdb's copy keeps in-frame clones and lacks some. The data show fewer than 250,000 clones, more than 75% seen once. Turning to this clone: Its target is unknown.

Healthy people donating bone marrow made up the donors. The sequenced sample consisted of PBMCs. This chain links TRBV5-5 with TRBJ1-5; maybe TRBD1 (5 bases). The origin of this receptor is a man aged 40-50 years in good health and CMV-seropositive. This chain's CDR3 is CASSWTPINQPQHF. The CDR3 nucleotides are TGTGCCAGCAGCTGGACACCGATCAATCAGCCCCAGCATTTT.